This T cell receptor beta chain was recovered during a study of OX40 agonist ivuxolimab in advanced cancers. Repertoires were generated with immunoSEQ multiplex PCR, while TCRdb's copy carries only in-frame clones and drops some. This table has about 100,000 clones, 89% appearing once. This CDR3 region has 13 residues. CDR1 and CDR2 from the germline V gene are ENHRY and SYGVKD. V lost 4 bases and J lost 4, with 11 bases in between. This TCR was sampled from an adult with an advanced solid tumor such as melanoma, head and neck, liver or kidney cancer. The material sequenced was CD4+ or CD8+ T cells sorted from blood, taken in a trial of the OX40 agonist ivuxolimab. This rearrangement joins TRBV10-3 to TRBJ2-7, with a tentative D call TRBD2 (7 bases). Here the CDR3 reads CAISAGGGYEQYF. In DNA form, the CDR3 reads TGTGCCATCAGTGCGGGGGGCGGGTACGAGCAGTACTTC.